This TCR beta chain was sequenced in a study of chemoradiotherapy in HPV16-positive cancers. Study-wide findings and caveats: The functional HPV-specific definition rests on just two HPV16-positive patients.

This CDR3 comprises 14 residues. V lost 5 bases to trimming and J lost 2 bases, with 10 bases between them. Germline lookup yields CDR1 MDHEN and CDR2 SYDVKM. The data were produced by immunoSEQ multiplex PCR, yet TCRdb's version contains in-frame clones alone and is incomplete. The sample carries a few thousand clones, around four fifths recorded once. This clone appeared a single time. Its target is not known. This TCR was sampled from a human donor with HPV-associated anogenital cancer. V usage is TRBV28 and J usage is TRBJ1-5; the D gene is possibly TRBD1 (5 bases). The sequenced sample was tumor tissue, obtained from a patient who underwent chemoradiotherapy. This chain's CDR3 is CASSGGRGNQPQHF. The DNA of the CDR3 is TGTGCCAGCAGTGGAGGCAGGGGCAATCAGCCCCAGCATTTT.